The 4 T cell receptor beta chains below were found in one sample sequenced in a study of cytomegalovirus exposure and HLA in healthy donors. The PCR made use of 60 Vbeta and 13 Jbeta primers. The repertoire was sequenced with immunoSEQ multiplex PCR; TCRdb's copy has only in-frame clones and lacks some. In the table there are fewer than 200,000 clones, roughly 80% of which are singletons. The sequenced material came from PBMCs. All receptors derive from a female donor in good health and CMV-seronegative.

This chain links TRBV5-1 with TRBJ2-2; unclear D gene. The CDR3 is made up of 15 amino acids. V was shortened by 3 bases and J by 5 bases, with 14 bases between the two germline ends. Germline CDR1 and CDR2: SGHRS and YFSETQ. CDR3 bases: TGCGCCAGCAGCTATACCGGGTTCCTAACCGGGGAGCTGTTTTTT. Translation gives CASSYTGFLTGELFF.

The chain joins TRBV30 to TRBJ2-4; TRBD1 is a possible D gene (6 bases). V lost 1 base to trimming and J lost 5 bases, with 12 bases between them. This CDR3 has 14 residues. The germline V gene has CDR1 GTSNPN and CDR2 SVGIG (reference sequence). CDR3 DNA: TGTGCCTGGAGTGACCCGCGGACAGAAAACATTCAGTACTTC. It specifies CAWSDPRTENIQYF.

The CDR3 loop is CASSSTQGRGTDTQYF. Written as DNA, the CDR3 is TGTGCCAGCAGCTCTACTCAGGGGCGGGGCACAGATACGCAGTATTTT. This chain joins TRBV7-8 and TRBJ2-3, with a weak D call TRBD1 (6 bases). The germline V gene encodes CDR1 SGHVS and CDR2 FQNEAQ. This CDR3 is 16 amino acids long. Trimming stripped 4 bases from V and 1 base from J, with 15 bases between.

This chain uses TRBV7-6 with TRBJ2-5; a possible D gene is TRBD2 (5 bases). The germline V and J ends were trimmed by 7 bases and 2 bases, with 17 bases remaining between them. Germline V lookup: CDR1 SGHVS, CDR2 FNYEAQ. This CDR3 contains 15 residues. This CDR3 reads CASTARVRRQETQYF. The DNA for the CDR3 is TGTGCCAGCACGGCCCGGGTGAGGAGGCAAGAGACCCAGTACTTC.